This entry lists 9 T cell receptor beta chains sequenced from one sample in a study of blood T cell repertoires in COVID-19. TCRdb keeps only in-frame clones here, not all; method: immunoSEQ multiplex PCR. The sample lists approximately 97,000 clones, around 86% seen once, with 3% in the top ten. Sequencing was carried out using peripheral blood. All receptors come from a man aged 50-60 years with active or convalescent COVID-19.

The J gene is TRBJ2-7, the V gene TRBV27, with TRBD1 matching over 8 bases. This CDR3 spans 14 amino acids. With V trimmed by 5 bases and J by 3 bases, 6 bases remained unmatched. Germline V gives CDR1 MNHEY, CDR2 SMNVEV (reference sequence). The CDR3 DNA follows: TGTGCCAGCAGTAGGACAGGGCGTCACTACGAGCAGTACGTC. Encoded protein: CASSRTGRHYEQYV.

The chain couples TRBV10-2 to TRBJ1-1; TRBD1 is a possible D gene (5 bases). V lost 3 bases to trimming and J lost 3 bases, with 11 bases between them. CDR3 length equals 14 residues. Germline CDR1 reads WSHSY; CDR2 reads SAAADI. CDR3 coding DNA: TGCGCCAGCAGTGAAGGACAAGGCCACACTGAAGCTTTCTTT. Protein sequence: CASSEGQGHTEAFF.

The CDR3 region is CAILGGLAYGYTF. Written as DNA, the CDR3 is TGTGCCATCCTTGGAGGGCTTGCCTATGGCTACACCTTC. This rearrangement joins TRBV2 to TRBJ1-2, with unresolved D. There are 13 residues in the CDR3. In germline, CDR1 is SNHLY, CDR2 FYNNEI. V lost 10 bases and J lost 4, with 16 bases in between.

This chain links TRBV29-1 with TRBJ1-2; TRBD1 matches at 8 bases. The CDR3 consists of 14 residues. Germline V gene data show CDR1 as SQVTM and CDR2 as ANQGSEA. Losses at the gene ends were 7 bases for V and 3 bases for J; bases not matched to a gene: 10. CDR3 coding DNA: TGCAGCGCCCGCCCCGGACAGGGAGACTATGGCTACACCTTC. Translating it yields CSARPGQGDYGYTF.

J is TRBJ1-2 and V is TRBV24-1, with 7 bases aligning to TRBD1. V was pared by 5 bases and J by 2 bases, with 4 bases of the junction left unmatched. Germline values: CDR1 KGHDR, CDR2 SFDVKD. CDR3 size: 14 residues. The CDR3 here is CATSGETGNYGYTF. The DNA for the CDR3 is TGTGCCACCAGTGGTGAGACAGGGAACTATGGCTACACCTTC.

The J gene is TRBJ2-5, the V gene TRBV3-1 (or the pseudogene TRBV3-2); D might be TRBD2 (5 bases). V was pared by 3 bases and J by 5 bases, with 16 bases between. The CDR3 contains 15 residues. Germline CDR1 reads LGHDT; CDR2 reads YNNKEL (reference sequence). The CDR3 coding sequence is TGTGCCAGCAGCCAGGATCGGGGAAAGTCGGAGACCCAGTACTTC. This gives the protein CASSQDRGKSETQYF.

This clone was recorded once. CDR3 DNA: TGTGCCAGCAGCTTGGGCAGGGGGAGAAACACCGGGGAGCTGTTTTTT. Protein: CASSLGRGRNTGELFF. The chain is built from TRBV21-1 and TRBJ2-2; TRBD1, the table's D call, was not compared with the DNA. TRBV21-1 is recorded as a pseudogene. CDR3 length: 16 residues.

This clone was observed a handful of times. This chain connects TRBV6-1 to TRBJ1-1; 9 nucleotides match TRBD1. This CDR3 is 16 amino acids long. Trimming removed 4 bases from V and 4 bases from J; junction bases left unmatched: 10. Per germline, CDR1 MNHNS and CDR2 SASEGT. Written as DNA, the CDR3 is TGTGCCAGCAGTGGAGAGTCTCACAGGGGGCGCACTGAAGCTTTCTTT. Translation gives CASSGESHRGRTEAFF.

To note about this clone: Relative to the germline gene, one junction end is altered; a read error may explain this. The rearrangement links TRBV7-2 to TRBJ2-1, with D maybe TRBD2 (5 bases). The CDR3 has 16 amino acids. Germline V CDR1 and CDR2: SGHTA, FQGNSA. CDR3 region: CASNLGSAASYNEQFF. CDR3 coding DNA: TGTGCCAGCAACTTAGGGAGTGCGGCGAGCTACAATGAGCAGTTCTTC.